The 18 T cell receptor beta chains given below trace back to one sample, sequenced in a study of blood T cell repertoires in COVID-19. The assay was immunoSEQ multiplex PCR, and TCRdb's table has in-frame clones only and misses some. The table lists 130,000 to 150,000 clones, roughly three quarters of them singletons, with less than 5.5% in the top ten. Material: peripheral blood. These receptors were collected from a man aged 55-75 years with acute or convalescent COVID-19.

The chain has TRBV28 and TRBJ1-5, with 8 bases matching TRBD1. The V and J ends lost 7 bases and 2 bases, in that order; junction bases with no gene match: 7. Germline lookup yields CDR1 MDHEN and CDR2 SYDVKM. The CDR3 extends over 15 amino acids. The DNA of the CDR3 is TGTGCCAGCAACACAGGGGGGTCGGGCAATCAGCCCCAGCATTTT. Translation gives CASNTGGSGNQPQHF.

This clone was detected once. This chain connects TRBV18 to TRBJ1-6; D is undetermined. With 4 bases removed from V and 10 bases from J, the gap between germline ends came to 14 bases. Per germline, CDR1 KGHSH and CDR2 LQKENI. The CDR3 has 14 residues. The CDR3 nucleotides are TGTGCCAGCTCACTTCGACAAGAACGATCACCCCTCCACTTT. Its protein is CASSLRQERSPLHF.

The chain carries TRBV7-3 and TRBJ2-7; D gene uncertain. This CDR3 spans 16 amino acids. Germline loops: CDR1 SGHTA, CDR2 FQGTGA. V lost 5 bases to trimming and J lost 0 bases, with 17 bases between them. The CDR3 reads CASSLRPFSSSYEQYF. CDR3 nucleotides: TGTGCCAGCAGCCTACGCCCATTCTCAAGCTCCTACGAGCAGTACTTC.

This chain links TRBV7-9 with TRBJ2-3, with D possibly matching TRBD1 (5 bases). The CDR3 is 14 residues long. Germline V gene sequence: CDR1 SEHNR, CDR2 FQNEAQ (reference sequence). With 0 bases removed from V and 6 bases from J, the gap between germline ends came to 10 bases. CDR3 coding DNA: TGTGCCAGCAGCTTAGCCAGGGTAGGCGATACGCAGTATTTT. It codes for CASSLARVGDTQYF.

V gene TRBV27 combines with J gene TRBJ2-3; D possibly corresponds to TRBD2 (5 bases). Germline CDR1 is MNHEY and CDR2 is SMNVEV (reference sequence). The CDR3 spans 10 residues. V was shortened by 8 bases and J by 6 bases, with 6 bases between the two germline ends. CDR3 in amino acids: CASAGDTQYF. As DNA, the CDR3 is TGTGCCAGCGCGGGCGATACGCAGTATTTT.

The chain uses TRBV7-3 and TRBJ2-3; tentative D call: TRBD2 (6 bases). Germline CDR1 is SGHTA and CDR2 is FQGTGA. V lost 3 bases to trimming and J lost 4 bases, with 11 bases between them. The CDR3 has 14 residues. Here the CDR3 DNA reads TGTGCCAGCAGCTTGGGGACTTTCGCAGATACGCAGTATTTT. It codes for CASSLGTFADTQYF.

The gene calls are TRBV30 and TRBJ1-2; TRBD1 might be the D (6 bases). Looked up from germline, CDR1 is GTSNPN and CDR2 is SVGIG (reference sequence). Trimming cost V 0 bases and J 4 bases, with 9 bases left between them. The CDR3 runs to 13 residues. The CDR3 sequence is CAWSVGQLYGYTF. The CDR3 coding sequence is TGTGCCTGGAGTGTAGGACAGCTCTATGGCTACACCTTC.

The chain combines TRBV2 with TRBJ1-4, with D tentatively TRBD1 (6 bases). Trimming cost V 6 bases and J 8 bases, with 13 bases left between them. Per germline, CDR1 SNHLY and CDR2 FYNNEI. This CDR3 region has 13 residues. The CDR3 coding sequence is TGTGCCAGCAGAGGGGGGGGCGAAGAAAAACTGTTTTTT. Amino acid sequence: CASRGGGEEKLFF.

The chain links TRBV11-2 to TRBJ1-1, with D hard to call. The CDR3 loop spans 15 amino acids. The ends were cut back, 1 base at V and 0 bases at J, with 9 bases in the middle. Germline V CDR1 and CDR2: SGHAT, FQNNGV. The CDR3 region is CASSLGRNMNTEAFF. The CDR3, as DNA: TGTGCCAGCAGCTTAGGCAGGAACATGAACACTGAAGCTTTCTTT. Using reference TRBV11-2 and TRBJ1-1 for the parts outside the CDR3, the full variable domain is EAGVAQSPRYKIIEKRQSVAFWCNPISGHATLYWYQQILGQGPKLLIQFQNNGVVDDSQLPKDRFSAERLKGVDSTLKIQPAKLEDSAVYLCASSLGRNMNTEAFFGQGTRLTVV.

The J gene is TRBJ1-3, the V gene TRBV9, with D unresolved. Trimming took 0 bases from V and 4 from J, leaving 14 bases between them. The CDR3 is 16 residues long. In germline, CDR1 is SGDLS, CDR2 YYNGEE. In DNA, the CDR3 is TGTGCCAGCAGCGTAGATTTATCTATGAGGGGAAACACCATATATTTT. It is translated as CASSVDLSMRGNTIYF.

For the CDR3, the DNA is TGTGCCAGCAGCTCGAGAGATACGCAGTATTTT. Translating gives CASSSRDTQYF. The rearrangement links TRBV7-8 to TRBJ2-3; D gene ambiguous. This CDR3 spans 11 amino acids. The germline CDR1 and CDR2 sequences are SGHVS and FQNEAQ. With 4 bases removed from V and 5 bases from J, the gap between germline ends came to 4 bases.

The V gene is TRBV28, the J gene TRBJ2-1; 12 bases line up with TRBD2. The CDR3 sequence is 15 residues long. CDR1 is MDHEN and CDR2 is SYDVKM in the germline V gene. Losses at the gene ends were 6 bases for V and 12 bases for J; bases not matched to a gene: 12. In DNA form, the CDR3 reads TGTGCCAGCAGCCTAAGAGGACTAGCGGGATGGGGGCAGTTCTTC. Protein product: CASSLRGLAGWGQFF.

CDR3 sequence reads: CSVEERLAGLNEQFF. CDR3 DNA sequence: TGCAGCGTTGAAGAACGTCTAGCGGGTCTTAATGAGCAGTTCTTC. This rearrangement joins TRBV29-1 to TRBJ2-1, with 8 positions matching TRBD2. The CDR3 consists of 15 residues. V lost 0 bases and J lost 7; bases outside the gene matches: 8. In germline, CDR1 is SQVTM, CDR2 ANQGSEA.

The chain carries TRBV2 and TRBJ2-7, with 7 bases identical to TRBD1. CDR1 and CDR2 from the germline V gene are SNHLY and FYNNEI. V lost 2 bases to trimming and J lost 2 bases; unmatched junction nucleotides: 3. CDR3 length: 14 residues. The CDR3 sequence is CASSESTGAYEQYF. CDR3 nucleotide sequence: TGTGCCAGCAGTGAATCAACAGGGGCCTACGAGCAGTACTTC.

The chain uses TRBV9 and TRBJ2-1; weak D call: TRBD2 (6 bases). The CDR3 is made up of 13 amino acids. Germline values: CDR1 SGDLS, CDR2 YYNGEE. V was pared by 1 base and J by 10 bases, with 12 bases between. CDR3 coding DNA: TGTGCCAGCAGCGTATCGGGGGATGGAGAGCAGTTCTTC. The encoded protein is CASSVSGDGEQFF.

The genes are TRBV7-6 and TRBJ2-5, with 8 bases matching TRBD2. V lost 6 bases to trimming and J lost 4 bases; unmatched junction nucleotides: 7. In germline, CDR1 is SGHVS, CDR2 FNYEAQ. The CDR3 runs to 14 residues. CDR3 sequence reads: CASSRSGTGETQYF. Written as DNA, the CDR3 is TGTGCCAGCAGTCGTAGCGGGACTGGAGAGACCCAGTACTTC.

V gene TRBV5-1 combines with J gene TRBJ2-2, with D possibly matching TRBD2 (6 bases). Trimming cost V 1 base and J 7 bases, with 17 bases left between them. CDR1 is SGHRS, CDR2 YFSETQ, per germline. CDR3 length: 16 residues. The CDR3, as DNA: TGCGCCAGCAGCTTGTCGTACCGAGGCGGGGTCGGGGAGCTGTTTTTT. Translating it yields CASSLSYRGGVGELFF.

The CDR3 loop is CASSPGTSGASSYNEQFF. The CDR3, as DNA: TGTGCCAGCTCACCAGGGACTAGCGGGGCGAGCTCCTACAATGAGCAGTTCTTC. The gene calls are TRBV18 and TRBJ2-1; 13 positions agree with TRBD2. CDR3 length: 18 residues. The germline CDR1 and CDR2 sequences are KGHSH and LQKENI. The V gene end was trimmed by 2 bases and the J gene end by 0 bases; junction bases not matched to a gene: 4.